What follows are 18 T cell receptor beta chains derived from one specimen sequenced in a study of blood T cell repertoires in COVID-19. Method: immunoSEQ multiplex PCR; TCRdb's copy keeps in-frame clones and lacks some. The sample has some 250,000 clones; 70% to 90% are singletons. Sequencing was carried out using PBMCs or T cells enriched from blood (not recorded which). The source is a woman aged 45 to 65 who had recovered from COVID-19.

This chain uses TRBV28 with TRBJ2-7, with D tentatively TRBD2 (6 bases). This CDR3 is built from 14 residues. Germline V gives CDR1 MDHEN, CDR2 SYDVKM. The V gene lost 6 bases and the J gene lost 5 bases, with 17 bases spanning the gap. CDR3: CASSSVYREHEQYF. In DNA form, the CDR3 reads TGTGCCAGCAGCTCCGTATATCGGGAGCACGAGCAGTACTTC.

In this sample, this clone turned up once. The chain combines TRBV11-2 with TRBJ1-2; perhaps TRBD1 as D (6 bases). Germline CDR1 and CDR2: SGHAT and FQNNGV. The V gene lost 2 bases and the J gene lost 1 base, with 20 bases spanning the gap. The CDR3 is 18 amino acids. The CDR3 DNA sequence: TGTGCCAGCAGCTTACTCCGTTCGAGGGGGAAAGATAACTATGGCTACACCTTC. It encodes CASSLLRSRGKDNYGYTF. The full variable domain, in which reference TRBV11-2 and TRBJ1-2 provide the parts outside the CDR3, is EAGVAQSPRYKIIEKRQSVAFWCNPISGHATLYWYQQILGQGPKLLIQFQNNGVVDDSQLPKDRFSAERLKGVDSTLKIQPAKLEDSAVYLCASSLLRSRGKDNYGYTFGSGTRLTVV.

This clone showed up just once. J is TRBJ2-2 and V is TRBV9; 8 nucleotides match TRBD1. Trimming cost V 0 bases and J 0 bases; bases outside gene matches: 1. The CDR3 has 16 residues. Germline CDR1 is SGDLS and CDR2 is YYNGEE. The CDR3 loop reads CASSVGTGTNTGELFF. As DNA, the CDR3 is TGTGCCAGCAGCGTAGGGACAGGGACGAACACCGGGGAGCTGTTTTTT.

The J gene is TRBJ1-3, the V gene TRBV7-8; D gene ambiguous. The germline CDR1 and CDR2 sequences are SGHVS and FQNEAQ. V was clipped by 5 bases and J by 3 bases, with 11 bases between them. The CDR3 spans 14 residues. The DNA for the CDR3 is TGTGCCAGCAGCCAAAGCTTAGATGGAAACACCATATATTTT. Translation gives CASSQSLDGNTIYF. Complete variable domain (other parts from reference TRBV7-8 and TRBJ1-3): GAGVSQSPRYKVAKRGQDVALRCDPISGHVSLFWYQQALGQGPEFLTYFQNEAQLDKSGLPSDRFFAERPEGSVSTLKIQRTQQEDSAVYLCASSQSLDGNTIYFGEGSWLTVV.

The rearrangement uses TRBV27 and TRBJ1-2; 11 bases map to TRBD1. With 2 bases clipped from V and 4 bases from J, the junction kept 9 bases outside the gene matches. Germline-derived CDR1 and CDR2 are MNHEY and SMNVEV (reference sequence). This CDR3 is built from 17 residues. The CDR3 DNA sequence: TGTGCCAGCAGTTTAATCCCGAGGGGACAGGGGGGCTATGGCTACACCTTC. Its translation: CASSLIPRGQGGYGYTF.

A single count supports this clone. This rearrangement joins TRBV7-9 to TRBJ2-1; 10 nucleotides agree with TRBD1. Germline trimming cut 5 bases from V and 6 bases from J; bases unmatched to any gene: 13. The CDR3 consists of 17 residues. Germline values: CDR1 SEHNR, CDR2 FQNEAQ (reference sequence). The CDR3 region is CASSGKRGGTGVNEQFF. In DNA form, the CDR3 reads TGTGCCAGCAGCGGCAAGCGGGGTGGGACAGGGGTCAATGAGCAGTTCTTC.

V usage is TRBV2 and J usage is TRBJ2-1; D is possibly TRBD1 (6 bases). The CDR3 contains 17 residues. With 3 bases removed from V and 3 bases from J, the gap between germline ends came to 18 bases. Germline loops: CDR1 SNHLY, CDR2 FYNNEI. DNA for the CDR3: TGTGCCAGCAGTGAGTTAAGCGGACAGAGCCACTACAATGAGCAGTTCTTC. It codes for CASSELSGQSHYNEQFF.

V usage is TRBV4-2 and J usage is TRBJ2-5, with D perhaps matching TRBD1 (5 bases). Germline CDR1 reads LGHNA; CDR2 reads YNFKEQ. CDR3 size: 15 residues. Trimming pared 0 bases from V and 3 bases from J, leaving 11 bases between. In DNA, the CDR3 is TGTGCCAGCAGCCAAGATCGGAGCAGGGAAGAGACCCAGTACTTC. Its translation is CASSQDRSREETQYF.

The chain couples TRBV7-2 to TRBJ1-3, with a possible D match to TRBD1 (5 bases). This CDR3 region has 14 residues. V was trimmed by 5 bases and J by 2 bases, leaving 10 bases between them. Germline CDR1 and CDR2: SGHTA and FQGNSA. This CDR3 is CASSRGAAGNTIYF. The CDR3 DNA reads TGTGCCAGCAGCAGGGGCGCCGCTGGAAACACCATATATTTT. Combining the CDR3 with reference TRBV7-2 and TRBJ1-3 gives the whole variable domain GAGVSQSPSNKVTEKGKDVELRCDPISGHTALYWYRQSLGQGLEFLIYFQGNSAPDKSGLPSDRFSAERTGGSVSTLTIQRTQQEDSAVYLCASSRGAAGNTIYFGEGSWLTVV.

The chain couples TRBV28 to TRBJ1-1; D not certain. CDR3 length: 14 amino acids. V was pared by 1 base and J by 1 base, with 7 bases between. Looked up from germline, CDR1 is MDHEN and CDR2 is SYDVKM. The DNA for the CDR3 is TGTGCCAGCAGTTTATTTGCGCGGAACACTGAAGCTTTCTTT. Translating gives CASSLFARNTEAFF.

The rearrangement links TRBV3-1 (or the pseudogene TRBV3-2) to TRBJ2-1; TRBD1 might be the D (5 bases). Germline CDR1 LGHDT, CDR2 YNNKEL (reference sequence). Trimming stripped 0 bases from V and 6 bases from J, with 9 bases between. The CDR3 extends over 14 amino acids. CDR3 loop: CASSQDRQFNEQFF. The CDR3, as DNA: TGTGCCAGCAGCCAAGATCGACAGTTCAATGAGCAGTTCTTC.

This clone was found a few times. V is TRBV5-1 and J is TRBJ2-2; D might be TRBD2 (6 bases). The CDR3 totals 14 residues. V dropped 0 bases and J dropped 10 bases, with 13 bases sitting between them. Germline loops: CDR1 SGHRS, CDR2 YFSETQ. For the CDR3, the DNA is TGCGCCAGCAGCTTGGAATCAGGGAGGAAGGAGCTGTTTTTT. As protein: CASSLESGRKELFF.

This clone showed up just once. J is TRBJ1-3 and V is TRBV3-1 (or the pseudogene TRBV3-2); 10 bases line up with TRBD1. The CDR3 sequence is 17 residues long. The trim removed 1 base at V and 2 bases at J, leaving 5 bases unmatched. CDR1 and CDR2 from the germline V gene are LGHDT and YNNKEL (reference sequence). CDR3 region: CASSQVWTGGPGNTIYF. The CDR3 coding sequence is TGTGCCAGCAGCCAAGTTTGGACAGGGGGACCTGGAAACACCATATATTTT.

This chain connects TRBV28 to TRBJ1-1; D remains unclear. Germline CDR1 is MDHEN and CDR2 is SYDVKM. This CDR3 is 19 amino acids long. Deletions cut 2 bases from V and 0 bases from J, with 22 bases between. CDR3 in DNA: TGTGCCAGCAGTTTACGAGCGGACCTACGGCTGGGAATGAACACTGAAGCTTTCTTT. Translation: CASSLRADLRLGMNTEAFF.

For this clone: The sample holds other DNA sequences that translate to the same CDR3. The chain couples TRBV7-9 to TRBJ1-5; TRBD1 matches at 12 bases. The V segment lost 3 bases and the J segment 5 bases; nucleotides outside the gene matches: 2. Looked up from germline, CDR1 is SEHNR and CDR2 is FQNEAQ (reference sequence). The CDR3 runs to 15 residues. CDR3 loop: CASSLGTGGDQPQHF. CDR3 coding DNA: TGTGCCAGCAGCTTGGGGACAGGGGGCGATCAGCCCCAGCATTTT. Based on the CDR3 plus reference TRBV7-9 and TRBJ1-5, the full variable domain is DTGVSQNPRHKITKRGQNVTFRCDPISEHNRLYWYRQTLGQGPEFLTYFQNEAQLEKSRLLSDRFSAERPKGSFSTLEIQRTEQGDSAMYLCASSLGTGGDQPQHFGDGTRLSIL.

This clone was detected once. V gene TRBV6-1 combines with J gene TRBJ2-1; 7 nucleotides align to TRBD2. Losses at the gene ends were 1 base for V and 3 bases for J; bases not matched to a gene: 6. From germline, CDR1 is MNHNS and CDR2 SASEGT. The CDR3 sequence is 16 residues long. Written as DNA, the CDR3 is TGTGCCAGCAGTGAAGTTGGGGGAGGGCACTACAATGAGCAGTTCTTC. Translating it yields CASSEVGGGHYNEQFF.

The gene calls are TRBV5-1 and TRBJ2-7, with TRBD2 matching over 10 bases. The CDR3 is 15 amino acids. The V and J ends lost 4 bases and 4 bases, in that order; junction bases with no gene match: 8. Germline CDR1 and CDR2: SGHRS and YFSETQ. The CDR3 coding sequence is TGCGCCAGCAGCCCGGTGACTAGCGGGCCTTACGAGCAGTACTTC. Its translation is CASSPVTSGPYEQYF.

This clone was observed a handful of times. The chain is built from TRBV27 and TRBJ2-2, with 8 bases that match TRBD2. CDR3 length: 17 amino acids. V trimming: 2 bases; J trimming: 4 bases; junction bases outside the gene matches: 9. CDR1 is MNHEY, CDR2 SMNVEV, per germline (reference sequence). CDR3 sequence: CASSLAPAGVRTGELFF. The DNA of the CDR3 is TGTGCCAGCAGTTTAGCACCAGCGGGAGTTCGCACCGGGGAGCTGTTTTTT.